This TCR beta chain originates from a study of PD-1 blockade in classical Hodgkin lymphoma. The V gene's germline CDR1 is SGHRS and CDR2 YFSETQ. V lost 4 bases and J 1 base, leaving 18 bases between the germline ends. This CDR3 comprises 16 residues. This clone was recorded only once. Clones were read by immunoSEQ multiplex PCR, and TCRdb kept only the in-frame ones, dropping some. The data contain roughly 31,000 clones, 70% to 80% of them singletons. Each patient's relapse followed autologous stem cell transplantation, and brentuximab vedotin exposure varied. This chain connects TRBV5-1 to TRBJ2-7; D is possibly TRBD1 (6 bases). This TCR was sampled from a human donor with classical Hodgkin lymphoma. This specimen consisted of peripheral blood mononuclear cells (PBMCs), obtained before the second cycle of nivolumab. In DNA, the CDR3 is TGCGCCAGCAGCACCTTCCGCCAGGGGTCATCCTACGAGCAGTACTTC. It codes for CASSTFRQGSSYEQYF.